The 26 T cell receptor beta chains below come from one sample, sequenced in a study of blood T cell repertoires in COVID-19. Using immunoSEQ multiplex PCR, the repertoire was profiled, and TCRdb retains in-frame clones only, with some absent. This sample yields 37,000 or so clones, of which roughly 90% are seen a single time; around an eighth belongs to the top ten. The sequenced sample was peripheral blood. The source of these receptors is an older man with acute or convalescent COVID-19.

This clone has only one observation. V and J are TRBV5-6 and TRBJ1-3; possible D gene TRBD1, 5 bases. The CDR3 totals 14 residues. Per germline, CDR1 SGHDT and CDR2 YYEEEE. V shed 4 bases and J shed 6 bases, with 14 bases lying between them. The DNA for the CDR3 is TGTGCCAGCAGCAAACAGGTTACGGAAAACACCATATATTTT. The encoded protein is CASSKQVTENTIYF.

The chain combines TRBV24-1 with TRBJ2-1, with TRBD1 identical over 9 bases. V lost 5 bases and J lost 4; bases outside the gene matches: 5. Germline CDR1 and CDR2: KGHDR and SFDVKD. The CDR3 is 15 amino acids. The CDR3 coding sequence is TGTGCCACCAGTGTAGGGACAGGGATATACAATGAGCAGTTCTTC. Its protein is CATSVGTGIYNEQFF.

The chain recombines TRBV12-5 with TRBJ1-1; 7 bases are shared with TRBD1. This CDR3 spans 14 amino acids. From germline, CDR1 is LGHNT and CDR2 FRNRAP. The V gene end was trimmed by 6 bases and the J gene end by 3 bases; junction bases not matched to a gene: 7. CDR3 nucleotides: TGTGCTAGTGGCCCCGAGGGGGCGTACACTGAAGCTTTCTTT. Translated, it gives CASGPEGAYTEAFF.

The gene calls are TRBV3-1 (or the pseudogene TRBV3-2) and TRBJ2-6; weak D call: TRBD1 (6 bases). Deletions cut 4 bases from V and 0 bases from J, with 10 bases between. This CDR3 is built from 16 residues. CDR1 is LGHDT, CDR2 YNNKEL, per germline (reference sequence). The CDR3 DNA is TGTGCCAGCAGCCGCCCACAGGGCTCTGGGGCCAACGTCCTGACTTTC. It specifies CASSRPQGSGANVLTF.

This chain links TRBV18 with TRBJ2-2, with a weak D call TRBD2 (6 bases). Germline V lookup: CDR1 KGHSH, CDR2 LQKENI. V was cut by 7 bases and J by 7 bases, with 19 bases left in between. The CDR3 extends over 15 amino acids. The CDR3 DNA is TGTGCCAGCTACGATGGACGGGGGTCTGGCGGGGAGCTGTTTTTT. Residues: CASYDGRGSGGELFF. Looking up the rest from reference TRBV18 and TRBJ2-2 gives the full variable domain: NAGVMQNPRHLVRRRGQEARLRCSPMKGHSHVYWYRQLPEEGLKFMVYLQKENIIDESGMPKERFSAEFPKEGPSILRIQQVVRGDSAAYFCASYDGRGSGGELFFGEGSRLTVL.

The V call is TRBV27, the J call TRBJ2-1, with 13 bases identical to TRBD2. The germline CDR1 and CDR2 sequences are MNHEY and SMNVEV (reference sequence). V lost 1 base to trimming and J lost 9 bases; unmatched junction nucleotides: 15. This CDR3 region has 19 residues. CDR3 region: CASSLYRTSGRRMRAEQFF. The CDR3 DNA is TGTGCCAGCAGTTTATACAGGACTAGCGGGAGAAGGATGAGAGCTGAGCAGTTCTTC.

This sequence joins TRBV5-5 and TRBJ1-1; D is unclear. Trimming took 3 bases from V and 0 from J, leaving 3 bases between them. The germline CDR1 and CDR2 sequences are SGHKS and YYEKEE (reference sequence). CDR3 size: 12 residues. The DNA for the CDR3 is TGTGCCAGCAGCTCAATGAACACTGAAGCTTTCTTT. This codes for CASSSMNTEAFF.

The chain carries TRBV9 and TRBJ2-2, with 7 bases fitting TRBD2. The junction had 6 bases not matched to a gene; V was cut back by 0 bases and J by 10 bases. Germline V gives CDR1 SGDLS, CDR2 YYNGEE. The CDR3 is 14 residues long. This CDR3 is CASSVGGGTTELFF. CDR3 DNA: TGTGCCAGCAGCGTAGGGGGGGGTACCACGGAGCTGTTTTTT.

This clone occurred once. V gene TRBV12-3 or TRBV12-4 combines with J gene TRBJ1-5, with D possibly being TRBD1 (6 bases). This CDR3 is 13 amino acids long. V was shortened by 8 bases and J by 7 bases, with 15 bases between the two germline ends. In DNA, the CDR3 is TGTGCCAGCTCCAGACAGGTTCGGCAGCCCCAGCATTTT. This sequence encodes CASSRQVRQPQHF.

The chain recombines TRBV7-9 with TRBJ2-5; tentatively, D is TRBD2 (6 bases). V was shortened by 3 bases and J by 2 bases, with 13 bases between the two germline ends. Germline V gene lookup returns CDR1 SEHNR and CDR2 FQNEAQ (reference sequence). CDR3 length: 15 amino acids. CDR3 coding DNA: TGTGCCAGCAGCTTGGGAGGAGGGGTACAAGAGACCCAGTACTTC. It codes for CASSLGGGVQETQYF. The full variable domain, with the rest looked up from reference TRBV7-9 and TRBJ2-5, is DTGVSQNPRHKITKRGQNVTFRCDPISEHNRLYWYRQTLGQGPEFLTYFQNEAQLEKSRLLSDRFSAERPKGSFSTLEIQRTEQGDSAMYLCASSLGGGVQETQYFGPGTRLLVL.

The CDR3 sequence is CASSIQGSQETQYF. CDR3 DNA: TGTGCCAGCAGCATACAGGGGTCGCAAGAGACCCAGTACTTC. The chain recombines TRBV7-6 with TRBJ2-5; 7 bases align to TRBD1. CDR3 length: 14 residues. Unmatched junction bases numbered 5, after V lost 5 bases and J lost 2 bases. Germline CDR1 SGHVS, CDR2 FNYEAQ.

The CDR3 loop is CASSPRVGSNYGYTF. CDR3 nucleotide sequence: TGTGCCAGTAGTCCCCGGGTAGGATCCAACTATGGCTACACCTTC. The V call is TRBV19, the J call TRBJ1-2; D call uncertain. CDR3 length: 15 amino acids. Germline CDR1 and CDR2: LNHDA and SQIVND (reference sequence). Trimming pared 5 bases from V and 2 bases from J, leaving 15 bases between.

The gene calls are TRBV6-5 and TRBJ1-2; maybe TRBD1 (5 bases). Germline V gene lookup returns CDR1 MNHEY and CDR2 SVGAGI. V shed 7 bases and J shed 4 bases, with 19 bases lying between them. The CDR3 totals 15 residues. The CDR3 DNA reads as TGTGCCAGCACCCGGCGGGCGGGGGACGCCTATGGCTACACCTTC. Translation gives CASTRRAGDAYGYTF.

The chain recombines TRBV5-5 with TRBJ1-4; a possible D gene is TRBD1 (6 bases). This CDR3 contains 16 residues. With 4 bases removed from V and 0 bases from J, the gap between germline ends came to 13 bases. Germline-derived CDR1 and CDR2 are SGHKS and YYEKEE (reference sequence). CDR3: CASSPRQDPTNEKLFF. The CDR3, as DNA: TGTGCCAGCAGCCCCAGACAGGACCCAACTAATGAAAAACTGTTTTTT.

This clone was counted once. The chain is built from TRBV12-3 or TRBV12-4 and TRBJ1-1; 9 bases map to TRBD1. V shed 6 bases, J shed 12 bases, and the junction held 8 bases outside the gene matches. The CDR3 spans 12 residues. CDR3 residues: CASSTPGQGSFF. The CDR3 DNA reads TGTGCCAGCAGCACACCGGGACAGGGCTCTTTCTTT.

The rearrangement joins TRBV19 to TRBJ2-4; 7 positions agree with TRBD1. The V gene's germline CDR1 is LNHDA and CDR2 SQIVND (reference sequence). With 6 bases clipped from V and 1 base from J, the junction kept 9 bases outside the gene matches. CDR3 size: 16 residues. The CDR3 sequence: CASSLHRGPAKNIQYF. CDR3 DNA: TGTGCCAGTAGCCTCCACAGGGGCCCTGCCAAAAACATTCAGTACTTC. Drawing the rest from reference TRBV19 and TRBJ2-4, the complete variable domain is DGGITQSPKYLFRKEGQNVTLSCEQNLNHDAMYWYRQDPGQGLRLIYYSQIVNDFQKGDIAEGYSVSREKKESFPLTVTSAQKNPTAFYLCASSLHRGPAKNIQYFGAGTRLSVL.

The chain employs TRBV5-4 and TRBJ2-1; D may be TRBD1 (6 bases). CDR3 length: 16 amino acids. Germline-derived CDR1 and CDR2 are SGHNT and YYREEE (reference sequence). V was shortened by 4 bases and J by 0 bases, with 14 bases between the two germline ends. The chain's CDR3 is CASSSRTASSYNEQFF. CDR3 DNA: TGTGCCAGCAGCAGTCGGACAGCATCCTCCTACAATGAGCAGTTCTTC.

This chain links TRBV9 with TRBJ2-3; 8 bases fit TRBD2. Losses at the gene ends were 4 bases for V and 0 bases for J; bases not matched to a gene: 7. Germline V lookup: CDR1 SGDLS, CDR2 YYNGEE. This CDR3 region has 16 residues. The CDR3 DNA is TGTGCCAGCAGCTCGGGAGGGCGGGGGAGCACAGATACGCAGTATTTT. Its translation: CASSSGGRGSTDTQYF.

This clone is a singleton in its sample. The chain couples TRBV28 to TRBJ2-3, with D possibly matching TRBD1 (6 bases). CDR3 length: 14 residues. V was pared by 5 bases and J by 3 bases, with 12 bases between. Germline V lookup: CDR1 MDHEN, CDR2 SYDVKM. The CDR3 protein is CASSIAGATDTQYF. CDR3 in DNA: TGTGCCAGCAGTATCGCAGGGGCGACAGATACGCAGTATTTT.

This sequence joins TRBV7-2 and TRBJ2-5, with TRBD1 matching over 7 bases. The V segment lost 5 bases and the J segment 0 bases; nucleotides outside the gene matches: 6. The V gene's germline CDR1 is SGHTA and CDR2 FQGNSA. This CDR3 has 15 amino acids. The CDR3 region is CASSQQGSYQETQYF. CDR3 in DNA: TGTGCCAGCAGCCAACAGGGGTCTTACCAAGAGACCCAGTACTTC.

CDR3 protein: CASSFSPRETQYF. The CDR3, as DNA: TGTGCCAGCAGCTTTTCCCCACGGGAGACCCAGTACTTC. The chain has TRBV7-3 and TRBJ2-5; D gene uncertain. There are 13 residues in the CDR3. Germline values: CDR1 SGHTA, CDR2 FQGTGA. V lost 3 bases to trimming and J lost 5 bases, with 10 bases between them.

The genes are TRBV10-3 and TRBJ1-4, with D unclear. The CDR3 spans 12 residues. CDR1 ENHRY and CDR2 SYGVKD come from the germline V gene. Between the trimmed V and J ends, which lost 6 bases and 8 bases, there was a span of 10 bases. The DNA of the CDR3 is TGTGCCATCAGGGGGAGGGAGGAAAAACTGTTTTTT. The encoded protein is CAIRGREEKLFF.

The CDR3 sequence: CASSPRGARGNYGYTF. The CDR3, as DNA: TGTGCCAGCAGTCCCCGAGGGGCGAGGGGGAACTATGGCTACACCTTC. The chain combines TRBV28 with TRBJ1-2; a weak D match, TRBD1 (6 bases). V was clipped by 5 bases and J by 2 bases, with 18 bases between them. The CDR3 is 16 residues long. Germline assignment: CDR1 MDHEN and CDR2 SYDVKM.

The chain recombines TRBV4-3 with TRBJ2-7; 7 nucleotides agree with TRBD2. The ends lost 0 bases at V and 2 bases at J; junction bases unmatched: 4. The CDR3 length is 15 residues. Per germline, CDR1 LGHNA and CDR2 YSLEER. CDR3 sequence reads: CASSQDRGDTYEQYF. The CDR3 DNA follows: TGCGCCAGCAGCCAAGATCGGGGGGATACCTACGAGCAGTACTTC.

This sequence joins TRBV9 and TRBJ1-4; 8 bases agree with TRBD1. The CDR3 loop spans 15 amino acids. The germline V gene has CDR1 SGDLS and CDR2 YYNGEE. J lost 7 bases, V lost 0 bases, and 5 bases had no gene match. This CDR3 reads CASSVAETGAEKLFF. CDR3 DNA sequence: TGTGCCAGCAGCGTAGCCGAGACAGGGGCTGAAAAACTGTTTTTT.

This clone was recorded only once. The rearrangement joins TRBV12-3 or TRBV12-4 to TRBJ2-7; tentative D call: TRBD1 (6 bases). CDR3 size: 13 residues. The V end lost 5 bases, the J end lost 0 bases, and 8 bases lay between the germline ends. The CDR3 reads CASSQQGSYEQYF. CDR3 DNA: TGTGCCAGCAGTCAACAGGGCTCCTACGAGCAGTACTTC.